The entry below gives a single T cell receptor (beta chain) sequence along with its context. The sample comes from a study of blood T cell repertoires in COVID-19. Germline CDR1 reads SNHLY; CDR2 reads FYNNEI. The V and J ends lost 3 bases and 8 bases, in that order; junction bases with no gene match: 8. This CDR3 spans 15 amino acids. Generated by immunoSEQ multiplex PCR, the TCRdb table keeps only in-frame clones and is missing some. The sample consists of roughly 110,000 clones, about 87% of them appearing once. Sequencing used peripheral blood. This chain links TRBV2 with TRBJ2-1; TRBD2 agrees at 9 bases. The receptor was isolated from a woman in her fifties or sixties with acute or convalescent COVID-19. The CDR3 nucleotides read TGTGCCAGCAGTGAGTTGGTAGCGGGAGTTGATGAGCAGTTCTTC. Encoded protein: CASSELVAGVDEQFF.